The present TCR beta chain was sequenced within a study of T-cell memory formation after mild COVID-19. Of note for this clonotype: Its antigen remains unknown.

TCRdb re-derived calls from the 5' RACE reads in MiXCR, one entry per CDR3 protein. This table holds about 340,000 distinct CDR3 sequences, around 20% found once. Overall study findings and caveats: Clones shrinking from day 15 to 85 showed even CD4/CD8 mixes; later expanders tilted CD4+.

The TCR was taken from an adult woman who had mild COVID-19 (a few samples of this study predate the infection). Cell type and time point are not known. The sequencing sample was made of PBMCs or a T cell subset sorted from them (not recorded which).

The CDR3 sequence is CASNGPLNGELFF. The CDR3 region has the DNA TGTGCCAGCAACGGACCCTTAAACGGGGAGCTGTTTTTT. This chain links TRBV12-3 or TRBV12-4 with TRBJ2-2; D is ambiguous. This CDR3 region has 13 residues. Trimming took off 7 bases at V and 7 bases at J, with 13 bases between the two ends.